This passage covers 15 T cell receptor beta chains from one sample sequenced in a study of OX40 agonist ivuxolimab in advanced cancers. The repertoire was sequenced with immunoSEQ multiplex PCR; TCRdb's copy has only in-frame clones and lacks some. Here the sample spans about 70,000 clones, about 81% being singletons. This specimen consisted of CD4+ or CD8+ T cells sorted from blood, obtained in a trial of the OX40 agonist ivuxolimab. The receptors derive from an adult with an advanced solid tumor such as melanoma, head and neck, liver or kidney cancer.

The chain uses TRBV6-5 and TRBJ1-1; D unclear. V lost 2 bases, J lost 4 bases, and 11 bases lay in between. There are 14 residues in the CDR3. The V gene's germline CDR1 is MNHEY and CDR2 SVGAGI. DNA for the CDR3: TGTGCCAGCAGTTACGGAGGGAGGTCCACTGAAGCTTTCTTT. As protein: CASSYGGRSTEAFF.

This clone has only a few counts. The CDR3, as DNA: TGCGCCAGCAGCTCCGGACAGGGAGCCTACAATGAGCAGTTCTTC. This encodes CASSSGQGAYNEQFF. The gene calls are TRBV5-1 and TRBJ2-1; TRBD1 matches 8 bases. The V gene's germline CDR1 is SGHRS and CDR2 YFSETQ. The length of the CDR3 is 15 residues. J lost 2 bases, V lost 3 bases, and 4 bases had no gene match.

This chain connects TRBV5-8 to TRBJ2-5, with D possibly TRBD1 on 6 matching bases. CDR1 is SGHTS and CDR2 is YDEGEE in the germline V gene. The CDR3 has 13 residues. V lost 7 bases and J lost 1, with 11 bases in between. The CDR3, as DNA: TGTGCCAGCTACCTGGGGGCCCAAGAGACCCAGTACTTC. Its translation is CASYLGAQETQYF.

The chain is built from TRBV6-4 and TRBJ1-2; TRBD1 is a possible D gene (5 bases). This CDR3 is built from 15 residues. CDR1 MRHNA and CDR2 SNTAGT come from the germline V gene. The V end was cut by 6 bases, the J end by 3 bases, with 17 bases between. The CDR3 DNA reads TGTGCCAGCAGCTATTATAGCGGGGGACACTATGGCTACACCTTC. This sequence encodes CASSYYSGGHYGYTF.

This clone is labeled as medium-sized (0.01 to 0.1%). The gene calls are TRBV7-8 and TRBJ2-1; 10 bases line up with TRBD1. CDR3 size: 16 residues. V shed 4 bases and J 4 bases; nucleotides not matched to a gene: 7. Germline loops: CDR1 SGHVS, CDR2 FQNEAQ. Written as DNA, the CDR3 is TGTGCCAGCAGCTCCTCGACAGGGGGCTTTTACAATGAGCAGTTCTTC. This sequence encodes CASSSSTGGFYNEQFF.

V and J are TRBV28 and TRBJ1-2; D is uncertain. The germline CDR1 and CDR2 sequences are MDHEN and SYDVKM. Trimming cost V 2 bases and J 0 bases, with 4 bases left between them. This CDR3 is built from 13 residues. The CDR3 bases are TGTGCCAGCAGTTTAGGTCCTAACTATGGCTACACCTTC. Translated: CASSLGPNYGYTF.

The J gene is TRBJ2-2, the V gene TRBV7-9; weak D call: TRBD1 (6 bases). The CDR3 runs to 16 residues. The germline CDR1 and CDR2 sequences are SEHNR and FQNEAQ (reference sequence). Trimming left V 2 bases short and J 1 base short, with 11 bases between. The DNA for the CDR3 is TGTGCCAGCAGCTTATTTGCAGGGGTGAACACCGGGGAGCTGTTTTTT. Translated: CASSLFAGVNTGELFF. Based on the CDR3 plus reference TRBV7-9 and TRBJ2-2, the full variable domain is DTGVSQNPRHKITKRGQNVTFRCDPISEHNRLYWYRQTLGQGPEFLTYFQNEAQLEKSRLLSDRFSAERPKGSFSTLEIQRTEQGDSAMYLCASSLFAGVNTGELFFGEGSRLTVL.

This clone occurred a few times. This chain links TRBV15 with TRBJ1-4; D might be TRBD1 (6 bases). Trimming took 0 bases from V and 7 from J, leaving 15 bases between them. From germline, CDR1 is LNHNV and CDR2 YYDKDF (reference sequence). There are 16 residues in the CDR3. The CDR3 DNA reads as TGTGCCACCAGCAGAGATAGGGGGGGCTCGGCTGAAAAACTGTTTTTT. Translation: CATSRDRGGSAEKLFF.

The rearrangement joins TRBV6-1 to TRBJ2-2; D may match TRBD1 or TRBD2 (6 bases each). CDR1 is MNHNS, CDR2 SASEGT, per germline. Trimming took off 4 bases at V and 7 bases at J, with 19 bases between the two ends. CDR3 length: 16 residues. The DNA for the CDR3 is TGTGCCAGCAGTGGCCTCCCGGGGGCTTCAAGCGGGGAGCTGTTTTTT. This codes for CASSGLPGASSGELFF.

CDR3 protein: CASSGGVRVLAFF. CDR3 nucleotides: TGTGCCAGCAGTGGCGGTGTGAGGGTTTTAGCTTTCTTT. This sequence joins TRBV6-5 and TRBJ1-1, with unresolved D. This CDR3 has 13 amino acids. CDR1 and CDR2 (germline): MNHEY, SVGAGI. Trimming stripped 5 bases from V and 10 bases from J, with 17 bases between.

The V call is TRBV30, the J call TRBJ1-5; 9 nucleotides line up with TRBD1. This CDR3 contains 14 residues. Germline values: CDR1 GTSNPN, CDR2 SVGIG (reference sequence). The V gene end was trimmed by 4 bases and the J gene end by 5 bases; junction bases not matched to a gene: 6. CDR3 residues: CAWTGQGTHQPQHF. DNA of the CDR3: TGTGCCTGGACTGGACAGGGGACCCATCAGCCCCAGCATTTT.

CDR3 protein: CAISPGLAEYNEQFF. The CDR3 DNA reads as TGTGCCATCAGCCCGGGACTAGCGGAATACAATGAGCAGTTCTTC. The chain employs TRBV10-3 and TRBJ2-1, with 11 nucleotides matching TRBD2. CDR3 length: 15 amino acids. Germline CDR1 is ENHRY and CDR2 is SYGVKD. The trim removed 6 bases at V and 4 bases at J, leaving 5 bases unmatched.

The chain employs TRBV27 and TRBJ2-7, with 8 bases identical to TRBD1. The CDR3 loop spans 15 amino acids. The V gene's germline CDR1 is MNHEY and CDR2 SMNVEV (reference sequence). After removal of 8 bases from V and 3 bases from J, the junction contained 12 bases not matched to a gene. This CDR3 reads CASGPAQGANYEQYF. The CDR3 DNA sequence: TGTGCCAGCGGTCCGGCTCAGGGGGCTAACTACGAGCAGTACTTC.

In its sample, this clone was seen once. The CDR3 DNA reads TGTGCCAGCAGCTCCCCGCCCCTACCGACTTTCTTT. This encodes CASSSPPLPTFF. The chain is built from TRBV7-2 and TRBJ1-1; no reliable D call. Germline loops: CDR1 SGHTA, CDR2 FQGNSA. This CDR3 is built from 12 residues. Trimming removed 4 bases from V and 12 bases from J, with 15 bases in between. Full variable domain (missing parts from reference TRBV7-2 and TRBJ1-1): GAGVSQSPSNKVTEKGKDVELRCDPISGHTALYWYRQSLGQGLEFLIYFQGNSAPDKSGLPSDRFSAERTGGSVSTLTIQRTQQEDSAVYLCASSSPPLPTFFGQGTRLTVV.

The rearrangement joins TRBV4-2 to TRBJ1-2, with unresolved D. The CDR3 has 16 amino acids. CDR1 LGHNA and CDR2 YNFKEQ come from the germline V gene. V lost 5 bases, J lost 6 bases, and 22 bases lay in between. CDR3 sequence: CASSYETVTGSHGYTF. Here the CDR3 DNA reads TGTGCCAGCAGCTATGAGACGGTAACCGGGAGTCATGGCTACACCTTC.